This T cell receptor (beta chain) came from a study of human CD8 memory T cell subsets. Study-wide results and caveats: The sequencing covered T cell receptor beta chains alone.

CDR3 length equals 14 residues. Germline V gene lookup returns CDR1 SGHKS and CDR2 YYEKEE (reference sequence). A note on this clonotype: The target antigen is unknown.

Investigators built TCR beta libraries using UMI-labeled 5' RACE. TCRdb re-called the 5' RACE reads; one entry per CDR3 protein, DNA not given. The table counts more than 15,000 distinct CDR3 sequences; about 5.6% lies in the top ten. The genes are TRBV5-5 and TRBJ1-5; TCRdb calls TRBD1, which cannot be checked without DNA. The receptor was isolated from a human donor in good health. The sequenced sample consisted of CD8+ stem-like memory T cells (TSCM and TCM) sorted from PBMCs. The subset: stem-like memory CD8 T cells (TSTEM), CCR7+ PD-1- TIGIT-. CDR3 loop: CASSRDGSNQPQHF.